This is a list of T cell receptor beta chains from one sample in a study of OX40 agonist ivuxolimab in advanced cancers. Assay used: immunoSEQ multiplex PCR; TCRdb lists only in-frame clones, some missing. This table holds about 69,000 clones, almost 90% found once. Sequenced material: CD4+ or CD8+ T cells sorted from blood, taken in a trial of the OX40 agonist ivuxolimab. These receptors originate from an adult with an advanced solid tumor such as melanoma, head and neck, liver or kidney cancer. Each CDR3 is given without its conserved first and last residue.

V gene: TRBV28
CDR3 protein: ASSYPRGGSPLH

V gene: TRBV5-6
CDR3 protein: ASSPVLSSYNEQF

V gene: TRBV7-2
CDR3 protein: ASSYSTGPGTYEQY

V gene: TRBV7-2
CDR3 protein: ASSPYTLAGGLTDTQY

V gene: TRBV5-6
CDR3 protein: ASSLGTGKNSNQPQH

V gene: TRBV11-2
CDR3 protein: ASSLIAASYEQY

V gene: TRBV7-9
CDR3 protein: ASSLVSGRAEELF

V gene: TRBV7-2
CDR3 protein: ASSSLGRITEAF

V gene: TRBV9
CDR3 protein: ASSPGGNEQF

V gene: TRBV7-2
CDR3 protein: ASSLEARRLTYNEQF

V gene: TRBV30
CDR3 protein: AWRGQDNSPLH

V gene: TRBV7-2
CDR3 protein: ASSPAGNTGELF

V gene: TRBV7-9
CDR3 protein: ASSLDRKVF

V gene: TRBV28
CDR3 protein: ASSRDKTGHQPQH

V gene: TRBV6-1
CDR3 protein: AGNLAGEWTDTQY

V gene: TRBV6-1
CDR3 protein: ASSENTDSRNTGELF

V gene: TRBV7-8
CDR3 protein: ASSLVDRGYEQY

V gene: TRBV7-3
CDR3 protein: ASSLGVSTDTQY

V gene: TRBV23-1
CDR3 protein: ASSPLAHEQF

V gene: TRBV2
CDR3 protein: ASRGVADTQY

V gene: TRBV9
CDR3 protein: ASSVATPGLSSNSGNTIY

V gene: TRBV28
CDR3 protein: ASKIRPGLAGDEQY

V gene: TRBV5-1
CDR3 protein: ASSLQGGGQGYEQY

V gene: TRBV7-9
CDR3 protein: ASSLSLGGGTFDEQY

V gene: TRBV7-2
CDR3 protein: ASSLEAGGKNIQY

V gene: TRBV28
CDR3 protein: ASSPLGDTQY

V gene: TRBV6-1
CDR3 protein: ASMLGETQY

V gene: TRBV21-1
CDR3 protein: ASSNITTGELF

V gene: TRBV5-1
CDR3 protein: ASSHSGTGSYEQY

V gene: TRBV18
CDR3 protein: ASSPTDQETQY

V gene: TRBV5-1
CDR3 protein: ASSLGPSGNTIY

V gene: TRBV7-9
CDR3 protein: ASSQIGGLSYGYT

V gene: TRBV11-3
CDR3 protein: ASSQGQGAYEQY

V gene: TRBV7-2
CDR3 protein: ASSFPGTSTDTQY

V gene: TRBV20-1
CDR3 protein: SASSLYGYT

V gene: TRBV4-1
CDR3 protein: ASSPRYGGETQY

V gene: TRBV6-1
CDR3 protein: ASSEPNYEQY

V gene: TRBV6-5
CDR3 protein: ASSYSRNTEAF

V gene: TRBV10-3
CDR3 protein: AISDSGTGIEKLF

V gene: TRBV2
CDR3 protein: ASNGQGIPYEQY

V gene: TRBV29-1
CDR3 protein: SGTGTLKQY

V gene: TRBV7-2
CDR3 protein: ASSLEGGSGDTQY

V gene: TRBV19
CDR3 protein: ASKVGGSLNQPQH

V gene: TRBV18
CDR3 protein: ASSPDLRFHGSEQY

V gene: TRBV6-1
CDR3 protein: ASSERGGNTEAF

V gene: TRBV19
CDR3 protein: ASSPGTSGRVNEQF

V gene: TRBV19
CDR3 protein: ASSPGVSTDTQY

V gene: TRBV6-1
CDR3 protein: ASSTHGFTEAF

V gene: TRBV7-9
CDR3 protein: ASSLFQGVAGYT

V gene: TRBV6-5
CDR3 protein: ASSYASSGTTYEQY

V gene: TRBV19
CDR3 protein: ASRHSGTRFYEQY

V gene: TRBV7-2
CDR3 protein: ASSRAPDSPLH

V gene: TRBV6-5
CDR3 protein: ASSVGLAVTDTQY

V gene: TRBV6-1
CDR3 protein: ASSKTGQTSSEAF

V gene: TRBV2
CDR3 protein: ASSWTSKTYEQY

V gene: TRBV5-1
CDR3 protein: ASSLAKDGRVYEQY

V gene: TRBV7-2
CDR3 protein: ASSPRRLAGGQADTQY